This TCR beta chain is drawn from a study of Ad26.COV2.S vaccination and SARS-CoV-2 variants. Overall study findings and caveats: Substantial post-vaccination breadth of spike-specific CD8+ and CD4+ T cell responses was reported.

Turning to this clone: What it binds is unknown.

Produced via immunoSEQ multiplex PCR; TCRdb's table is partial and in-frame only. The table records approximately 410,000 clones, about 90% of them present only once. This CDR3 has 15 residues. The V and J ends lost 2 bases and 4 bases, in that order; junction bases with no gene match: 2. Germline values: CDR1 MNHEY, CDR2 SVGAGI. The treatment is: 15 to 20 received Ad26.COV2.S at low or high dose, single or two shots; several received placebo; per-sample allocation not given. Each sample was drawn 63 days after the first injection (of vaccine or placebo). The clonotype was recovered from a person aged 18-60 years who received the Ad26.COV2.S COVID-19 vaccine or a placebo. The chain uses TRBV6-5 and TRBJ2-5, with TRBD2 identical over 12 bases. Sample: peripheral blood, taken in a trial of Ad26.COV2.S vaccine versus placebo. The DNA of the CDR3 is TGTGCCAGCAGTTACCTAGCGGGGGGGGGAGAGACCCAGTACTTC. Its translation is CASSYLAGGGETQYF.